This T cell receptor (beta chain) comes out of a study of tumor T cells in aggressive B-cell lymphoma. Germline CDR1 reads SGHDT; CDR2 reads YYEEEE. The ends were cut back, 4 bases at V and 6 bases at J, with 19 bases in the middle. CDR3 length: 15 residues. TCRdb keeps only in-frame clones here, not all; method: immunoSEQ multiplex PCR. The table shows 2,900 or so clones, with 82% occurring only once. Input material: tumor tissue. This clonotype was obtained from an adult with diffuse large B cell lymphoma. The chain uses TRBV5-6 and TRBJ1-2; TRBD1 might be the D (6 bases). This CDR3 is CASSTLKTGLDGYTF. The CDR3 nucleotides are TGTGCCAGCAGCACTCTCAAAACAGGGCTGGATGGCTACACCTTC.